What follows is one TCR beta chain and its context. What it binds is not known. This sample was taken from a study of T-cell memory formation after mild COVID-19. Regarding the study as a whole: CD4+ clones that contracted lay mainly in CM and EM; CD8+ ones lay in EMRA.

Germline values: CDR1 MGHRA, CDR2 YSYEKL. V was trimmed by 0 bases and J by 6 bases, leaving 11 bases between them. The CDR3 loop spans 15 amino acids. TCRdb passed the 5' RACE reads through MiXCR, listing each CDR3 protein once. The table records roughly 200,000 distinct CDR3 sequences, more than 8% of them present only once. This chain connects TRBV4-1 to TRBJ2-2, with TRBD2 as a possible D gene (7 bases). This receptor was obtained from a man between 18 and 35 years old who had mild COVID-19 (a few samples of this study predate the infection). Cell type and time point are not known. Sequencing was done on a sample of PBMCs or a T cell subset sorted from them (not recorded which). The CDR3 loop reads CASSQEMRGPGELFF. The CDR3 nucleotides are TGCGCCAGCAGCCAAGAGATGCGGGGGCCCGGGGAGCTGTTTTTT.